This TCR beta chain was documented in a study of T cell responses to AZD1222 COVID-19 vaccine. Concerning this clone itself: What it binds is not known.

Whole-study findings and limits: Just five or six AZD1222 recipients were seropositive at baseline.

This CDR3 has 14 amino acids. Germline CDR1 is PRHDT and CDR2 is FYEKMQ (reference sequence). The ends lost 4 bases at V and 5 bases at J; junction bases unmatched: 5. Clones were sequenced by immunoSEQ multiplex PCR, and TCRdb holds only the in-frame ones, with some missing. The data contain some 90,000 clones, approximately 88% of them singletons. This sequence joins TRBV13 and TRBJ2-3, with TRBD2 identical over 8 bases. Source: peripheral blood, taken on day 0 of AZD1222 vaccination. The TCR originated in an adult in good health. DNA of the CDR3: TGTGCCAGCAGCTCCGGACTAGCAGGAGATACGCAGTATTTT. It codes for CASSSGLAGDTQYF.